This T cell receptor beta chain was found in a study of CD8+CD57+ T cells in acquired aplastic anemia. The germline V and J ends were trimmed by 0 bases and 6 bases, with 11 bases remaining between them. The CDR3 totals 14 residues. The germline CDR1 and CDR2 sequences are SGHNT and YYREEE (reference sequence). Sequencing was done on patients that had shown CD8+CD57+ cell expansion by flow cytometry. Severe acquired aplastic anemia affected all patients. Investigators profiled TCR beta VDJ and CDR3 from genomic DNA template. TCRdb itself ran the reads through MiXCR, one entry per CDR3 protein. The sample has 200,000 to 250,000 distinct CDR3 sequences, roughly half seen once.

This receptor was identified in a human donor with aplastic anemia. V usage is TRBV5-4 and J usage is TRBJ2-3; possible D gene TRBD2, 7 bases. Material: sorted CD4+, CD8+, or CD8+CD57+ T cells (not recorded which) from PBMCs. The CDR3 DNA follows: TGTGCCAGCAGCTTGGCGGGGGGCAGGGATACGCAGTATTTT. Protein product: CASSLAGGRDTQYF.